The sample holds one count of the clone carrying this T cell receptor (beta chain). Its matching antigen is unknown. These data originate in a study of glioma-infiltrating T cells after dendritic cell vaccination. Study background: Patients received autologous tumor lysate-pulsed dendritic cell vaccination between the early 2000s and the early 2010s. The vaccine used monocyte-derived dendritic cells pulsed overnight with autologous tumor lysate. The study, taken as a whole, reports: Survival was not directly related to TCR clonality in these patients.

Germline assignment: CDR1 LGHNA and CDR2 YSLEER. Trimming took 2 bases from V and 3 from J, leaving 7 bases between them. The CDR3 length is 13 residues. TCRB CDR3 was amplified from 2 ug genomic DNA or less. Sequencing used immunoSEQ multiplex PCR; TCRdb keeps in-frame clones, though not all of them. The table includes approximately 84,000 clones, 65% to 90% detected once. The sequence was collected from a human donor with glioblastoma. The chain carries TRBV4-3 and TRBJ1-2, with D hard to call. Sequenced here: blood, sampled before dendritic cell vaccination. DNA for the CDR3: TGCGCCAGCAGCCAACAGATGTACTATGGCTACACCTTC. It specifies CASSQQMYYGYTF.